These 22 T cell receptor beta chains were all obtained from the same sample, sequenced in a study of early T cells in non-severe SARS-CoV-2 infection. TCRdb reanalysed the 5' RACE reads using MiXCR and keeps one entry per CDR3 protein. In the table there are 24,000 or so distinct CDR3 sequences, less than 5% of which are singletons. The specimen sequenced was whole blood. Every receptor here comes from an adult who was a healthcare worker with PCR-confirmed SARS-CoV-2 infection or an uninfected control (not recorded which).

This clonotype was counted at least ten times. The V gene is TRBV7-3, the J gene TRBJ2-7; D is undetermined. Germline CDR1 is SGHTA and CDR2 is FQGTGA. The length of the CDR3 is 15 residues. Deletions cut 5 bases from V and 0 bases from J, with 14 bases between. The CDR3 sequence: CASSRSTGSSYEQYF. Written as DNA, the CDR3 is TGTGCCAGCAGCCGATCGACTGGATCCTCCTACGAGCAGTACTTC.

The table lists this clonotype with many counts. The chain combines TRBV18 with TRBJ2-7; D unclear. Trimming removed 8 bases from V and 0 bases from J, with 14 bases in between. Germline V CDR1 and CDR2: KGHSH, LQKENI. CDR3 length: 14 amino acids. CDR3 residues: CASQDSRSSYEQYF. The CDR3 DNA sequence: TGTGCCAGCCAGGATTCCCGGAGCTCCTACGAGCAGTACTTC.

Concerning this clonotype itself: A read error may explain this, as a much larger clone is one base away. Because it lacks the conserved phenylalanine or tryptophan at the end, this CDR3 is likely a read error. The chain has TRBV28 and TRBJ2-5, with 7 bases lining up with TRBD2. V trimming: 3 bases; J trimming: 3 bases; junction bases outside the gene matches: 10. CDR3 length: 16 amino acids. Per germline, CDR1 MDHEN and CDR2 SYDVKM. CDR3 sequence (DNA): TGTGCCAGCAGTTTCCCCCAGACTAGCAGCGAAGAGACCCAGTACCTC. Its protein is CASSFPQTSSEETQYL.

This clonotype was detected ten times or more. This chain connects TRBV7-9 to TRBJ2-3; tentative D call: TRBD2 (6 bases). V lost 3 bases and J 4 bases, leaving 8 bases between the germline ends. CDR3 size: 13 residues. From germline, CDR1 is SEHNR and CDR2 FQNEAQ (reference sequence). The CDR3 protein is CASSLWEADTQYF. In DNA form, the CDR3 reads TGTGCCAGCAGCTTGTGGGAGGCAGATACGCAGTATTTT.

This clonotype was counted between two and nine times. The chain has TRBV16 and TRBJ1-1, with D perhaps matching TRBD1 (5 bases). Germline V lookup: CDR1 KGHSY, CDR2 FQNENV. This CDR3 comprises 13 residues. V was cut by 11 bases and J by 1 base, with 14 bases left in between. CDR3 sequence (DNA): TGTGCCGCGGCGGGGGGGACGAACACTGAAGCTTTCTTT. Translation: CAAAGGTNTEAFF.

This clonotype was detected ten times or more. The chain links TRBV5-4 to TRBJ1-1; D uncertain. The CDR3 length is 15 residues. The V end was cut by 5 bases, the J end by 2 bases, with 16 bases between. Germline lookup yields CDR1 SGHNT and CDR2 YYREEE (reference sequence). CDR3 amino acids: CASSQMTAGNTEAFF. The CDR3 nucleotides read TGTGCCAGCAGTCAGATGACCGCAGGAAACACTGAAGCTTTCTTT.

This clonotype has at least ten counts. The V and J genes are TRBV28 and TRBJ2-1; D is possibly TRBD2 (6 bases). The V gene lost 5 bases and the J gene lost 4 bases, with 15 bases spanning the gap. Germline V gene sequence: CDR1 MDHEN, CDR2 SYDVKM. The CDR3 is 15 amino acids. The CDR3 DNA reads TGTGCCAGCAGTCCGCCGGCGGGACTGTACAATGAGCAGTTCTTC. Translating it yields CASSPPAGLYNEQFF. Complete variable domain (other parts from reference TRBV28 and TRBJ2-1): DVKVTQSSRYLVKRTGEKVFLECVQDMDHENMFWYRQDPGLGLRLIYFSYDVKMKEKGDIPEGYSVSREKKERFSLILESASTNQTSMYLCASSPPAGLYNEQFFGPGTRLTVL.

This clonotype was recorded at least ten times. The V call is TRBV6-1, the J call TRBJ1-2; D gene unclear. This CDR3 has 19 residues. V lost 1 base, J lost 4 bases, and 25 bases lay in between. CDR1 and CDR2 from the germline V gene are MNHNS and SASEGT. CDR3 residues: CASSEGLENSPSAVYGYTF. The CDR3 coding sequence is TGTGCCAGCAGTGAAGGCCTTGAAAACAGCCCCTCTGCTGTCTATGGCTACACCTTC.

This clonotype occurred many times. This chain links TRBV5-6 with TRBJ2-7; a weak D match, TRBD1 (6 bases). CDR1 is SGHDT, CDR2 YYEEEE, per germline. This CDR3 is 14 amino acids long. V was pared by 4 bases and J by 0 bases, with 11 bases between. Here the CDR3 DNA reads TGTGCCAGCAGCGCCCGGGACACCTCCTACGAGCAGTACTTC. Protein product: CASSARDTSYEQYF.

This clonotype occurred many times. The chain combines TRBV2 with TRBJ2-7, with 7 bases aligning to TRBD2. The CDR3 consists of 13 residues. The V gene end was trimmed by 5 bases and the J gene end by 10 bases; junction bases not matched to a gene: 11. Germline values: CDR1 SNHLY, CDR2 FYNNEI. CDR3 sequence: CASSQNTGGEQYF. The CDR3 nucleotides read TGTGCCAGCAGTCAGAACACGGGGGGAGAACAGTACTTC. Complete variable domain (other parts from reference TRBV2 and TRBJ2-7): EPEVTQTPSHQVTQMGQEVILRCVPISNHLYFYWYRQILGQKVEFLVSFYNNEISEKSEIFDDQFSVERPDGSNFTLKIRSTKLEDSAMYFCASSQNTGGEQYFGPGTRLTVT.

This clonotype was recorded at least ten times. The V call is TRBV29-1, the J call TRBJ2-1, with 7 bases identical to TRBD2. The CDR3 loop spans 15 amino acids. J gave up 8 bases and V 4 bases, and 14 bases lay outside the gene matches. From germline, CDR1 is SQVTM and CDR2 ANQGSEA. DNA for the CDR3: TGCAGCGTTGTTGGCGGGAGAAGGGGTACGGATGAGCAGTTCTTC. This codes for CSVVGGRRGTDEQFF.

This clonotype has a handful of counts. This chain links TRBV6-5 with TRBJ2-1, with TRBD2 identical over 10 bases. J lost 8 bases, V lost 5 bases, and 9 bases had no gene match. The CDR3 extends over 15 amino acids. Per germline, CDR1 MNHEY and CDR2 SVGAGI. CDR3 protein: CASSAIAGGPDEQFF. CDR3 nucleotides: TGTGCCAGCAGTGCTATAGCGGGAGGTCCCGATGAGCAGTTCTTC.

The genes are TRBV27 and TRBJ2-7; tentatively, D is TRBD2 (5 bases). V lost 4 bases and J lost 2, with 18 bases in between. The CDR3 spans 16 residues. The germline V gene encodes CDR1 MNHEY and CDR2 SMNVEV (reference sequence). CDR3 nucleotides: TGTGCCAGCAGTTCAAGTGCGGGCTCCCTGACCTACGAGCAGTACTTC. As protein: CASSSSAGSLTYEQYF.

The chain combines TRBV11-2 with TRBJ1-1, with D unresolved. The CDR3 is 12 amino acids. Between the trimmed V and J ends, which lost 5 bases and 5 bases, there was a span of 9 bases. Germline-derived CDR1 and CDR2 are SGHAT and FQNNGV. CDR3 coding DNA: TGTGCCAGCAGCCCTACGCGGACTGAAGCTTTCTTT. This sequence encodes CASSPTRTEAFF.

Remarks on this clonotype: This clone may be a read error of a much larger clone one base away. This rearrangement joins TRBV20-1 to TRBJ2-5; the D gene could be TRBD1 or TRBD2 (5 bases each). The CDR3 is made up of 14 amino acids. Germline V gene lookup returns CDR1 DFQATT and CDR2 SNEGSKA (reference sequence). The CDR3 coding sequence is TGCAGTGCAAAAGATTTCAGGGCTGGGGAGAGCCAGTACTTC. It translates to CSAKDFRAGESQYF.

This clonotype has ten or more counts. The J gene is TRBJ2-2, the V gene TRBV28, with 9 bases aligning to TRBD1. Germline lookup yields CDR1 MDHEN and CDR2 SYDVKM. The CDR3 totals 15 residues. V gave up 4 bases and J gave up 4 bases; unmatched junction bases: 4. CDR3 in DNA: TGTGCCAGCAGTTCACAGGGGGCGGGCACCGGGGAGCTGTTTTTT. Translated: CASSSQGAGTGELFF.

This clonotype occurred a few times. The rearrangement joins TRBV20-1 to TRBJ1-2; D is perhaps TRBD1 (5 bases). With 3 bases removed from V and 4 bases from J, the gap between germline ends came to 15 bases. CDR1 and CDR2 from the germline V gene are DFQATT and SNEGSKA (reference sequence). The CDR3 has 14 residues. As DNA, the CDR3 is TGCAGTGCTAGTGAGGGGCAGGGTGGCTATGGCTACACCTTC. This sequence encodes CSASEGQGGYGYTF.

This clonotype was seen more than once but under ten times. CDR3 residues: CASSPSGTSYNEQFF. CDR3 sequence (DNA): TGCGCCAGCAGCCCTTCCGGGACTAGCTACAATGAGCAGTTCTTC. This chain joins TRBV4-1 and TRBJ2-1, with TRBD2 identical over 8 bases. The CDR3 covers 15 residues. Trimming took 4 bases from V and 3 from J; bases not matched to a gene: 5. Germline V CDR1 and CDR2: MGHRA, YSYEKL.

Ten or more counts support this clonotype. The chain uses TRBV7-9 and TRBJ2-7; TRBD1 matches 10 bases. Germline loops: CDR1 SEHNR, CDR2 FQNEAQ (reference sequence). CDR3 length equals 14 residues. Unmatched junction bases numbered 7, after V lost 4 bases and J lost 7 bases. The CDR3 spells CASSSGQGRGEQYF. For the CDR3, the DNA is TGTGCCAGCAGCTCGGGACAGGGGCGAGGGGAGCAGTACTTC.

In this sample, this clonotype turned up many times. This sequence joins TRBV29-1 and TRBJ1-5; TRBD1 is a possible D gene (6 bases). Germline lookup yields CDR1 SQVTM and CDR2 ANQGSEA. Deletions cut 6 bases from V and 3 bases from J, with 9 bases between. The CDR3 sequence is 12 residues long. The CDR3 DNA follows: TGCAGCGTCCGGGACACCAATCAGCCCCAGCATTTT. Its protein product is CSVRDTNQPQHF.

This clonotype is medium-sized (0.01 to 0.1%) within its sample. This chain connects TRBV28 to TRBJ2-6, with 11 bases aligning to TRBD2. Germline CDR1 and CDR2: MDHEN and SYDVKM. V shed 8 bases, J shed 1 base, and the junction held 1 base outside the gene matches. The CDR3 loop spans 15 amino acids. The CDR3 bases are TGTGCCAGCGGGACTAGCGGTTCTGGGGCCAACGTCCTGACTTTC. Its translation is CASGTSGSGANVLTF.

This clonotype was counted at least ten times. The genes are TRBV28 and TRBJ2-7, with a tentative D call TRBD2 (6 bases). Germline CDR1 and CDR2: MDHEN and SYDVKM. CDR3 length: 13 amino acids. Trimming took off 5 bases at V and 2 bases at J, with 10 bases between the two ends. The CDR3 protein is CASSRLGAYEQYF. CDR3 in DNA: TGTGCCAGCAGTCGACTAGGGGCCTACGAGCAGTACTTC. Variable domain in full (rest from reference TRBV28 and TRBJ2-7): DVKVTQSSRYLVKRTGEKVFLECVQDMDHENMFWYRQDPGLGLRLIYFSYDVKMKEKGDIPEGYSVSREKKERFSLILESASTNQTSMYLCASSRLGAYEQYFGPGTRLTVT.